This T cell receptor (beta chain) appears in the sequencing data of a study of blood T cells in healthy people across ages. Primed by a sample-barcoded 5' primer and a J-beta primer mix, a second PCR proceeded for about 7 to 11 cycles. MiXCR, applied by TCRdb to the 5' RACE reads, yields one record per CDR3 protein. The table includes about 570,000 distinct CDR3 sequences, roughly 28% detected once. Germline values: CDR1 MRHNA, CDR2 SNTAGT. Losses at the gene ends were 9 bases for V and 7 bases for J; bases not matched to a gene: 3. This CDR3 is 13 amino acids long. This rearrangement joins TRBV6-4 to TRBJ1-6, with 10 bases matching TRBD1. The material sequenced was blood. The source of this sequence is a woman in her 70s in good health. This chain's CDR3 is CASRDRGNSPLHF. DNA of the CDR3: TGTGCCAGTCGGGACAGGGGAAATTCACCCCTCCACTTT.